These T cell receptor beta chains were read from a single sample in a study of tumor-infiltrating lymphocytes in primary liver carcinoma. TCRdb independently ran MiXCR on the multiplex PCR reads; one entry per CDR3 protein. The table lists approximately 300,000 distinct CDR3 sequences, 65% of them singletons. The sequenced material came from peripheral blood. All receptors derive from a man aged 35 to 55 with primary liver carcinoma and hepatitis B virus infection. Each CDR3 is given with its conserved first and last residue. The D gene is left open where the match is weak. Not every row has a clone size; where given, it reads once, few, many or a size class.

J gene	V gene	D gene	clone size	CDR3 DNA	CDR3 protein
TRBJ1-1	TRBV7-8	NA	NA	TGTGCCAGCAGCTTCCCCGGAAGAGTGAACACTGAAGCTTTCTTT	CASSFPGRVNTEAFF
TRBJ2-6	TRBV6-5	TRBD2	many	TGTGCCAGCAGTAATCCGGGAGGCCCTGGGGCCAACGTCCTGACTTTC	CASSNPGGPGANVLTF
TRBJ1-1	TRBV29-1	NA	many	TGCAGCGTTGCAGTTTTGAACACTGAAGCTTTCTTT	CSVAVLNTEAFF
TRBJ2-1	TRBV5-1	NA	NA	TGCGCCAGCAGCTTGGAGGCGGTTAGAGTCTACAATGAGCAGTTCTTC	CASSLEAVRVYNEQFF
TRBJ2-7	TRBV10-2	NA	many	TGCGCCAGCAGTGGGCAGGGGGGCGGCGAGCAGTACTTC	CASSGQGGGEQYF
TRBJ2-5	TRBV5-1	NA	few	TGCGCCAGCAGCTTGAATGGTATGCGAGGAGAGACCCAGTACTTC	CASSLNGMRGETQYF
TRBJ2-3	TRBV5-5	TRBD2	few	TGTGCCAGCAGCTTATTAGCGGGAGGGATAACAGATACGCAGTATTTT	CASSLLAGGITDTQYF
TRBJ1-1	TRBV6-5	NA	once	TGTGCCAGCAGCCCCGCGGGGGGTACTGAAGCTATCTTT	CASSPAGGTEAIF
TRBJ2-1	TRBV5-1	NA	NA	TGCGCCAACAGCTTGGGGCACAATGAGCAGTTCTTT	CANSLGHNEQFF
TRBJ2-3	TRBV4-1	NA	once	TGCGCCAGCACCCCCTACCTTTTGGGGAGTGGGGAGACAGATACGCAGTATTTT	CASTPYLLGSGETDTQYF
TRBJ1-6	TRBV6-5	NA	NA	TGTGCCAGCTGTCGAGGGAATTCACCCCTCCACTTT	CASCRGNSPLHF
TRBJ1-1	TRBV13	NA	NA	TGTGCCAACAGCTTAGTGAACACTGAAGCTTTCTTT	CANSLVNTEAFF
TRBJ2-2	TRBV6-6	TRBD1	NA	TGTGCCTGCAGTATGGACAGGCCGAACACCGGGGAGCTGTTTTTT	CACSMDRPNTGELFF
TRBJ2-5	TRBV11-3	NA	NA	TGTGCCAGGAGCTTGTCCGAGGCAGGAATGACCCAGTACTTC	CARSLSEAGMTQYF
TRBJ2-2	TRBV10-2	NA	NA	TGCGCCAACACTGGGGACGGGAGTATCGCCGGGGAGCTGTTTTTT	CANTGDGSIAGELFF
TRBJ2-3	TRBV4-1	NA	NA	TGCGCCAGCAGCCAATCGGACGGGGCCGGGGATATGCAGTATTTT	CASSQSDGAGDMQYF
TRBJ2-7	TRBV4-3	NA	NA	TGCGCCAGCAGCCAAGATAGGGGGGCGCGAGATGAGCAGTATTTC	CASSQDRGARDEQYF
TRBJ2-7	TRBV12-3/TRBV12-4	NA	few	TGTGCCAGCAGTCTATCTTCCGCCTACGAGCAGTACTTC	CASSLSSAYEQYF
TRBJ2-1	TRBV6-1	TRBD2	few	TGTGCCAGCAGTGACGGCGGGAGGTCCTACAATGAGCAGTTCTTC	CASSDGGRSYNEQFF
TRBJ2-6	TRBV28	NA	few	TGTGCCAGCAGCACCGCTGGGGCCAACGTCCTGACTTTC	CASSTAGANVLTF
TRBJ1-1	TRBV5-1	TRBD1	NA	TGCGCCAGCAGACCCGGGCAGGGGGCCGATCACACTGAAGCTTTCTTT	CASRPGQGADHTEAFF
TRBJ1-6	TRBV4-3	TRBD1	NA	TGCGCCAGCAACCAATTACCAGCAGGGGGAAATAATTCACCCCTCCACTTT	CASNQLPAGGNNSPLHF
TRBJ1-1	TRBV12-3/TRBV12-4	NA	NA	TGTGCCAGCACTTTAGCTGGCCAGGCTGCTGAAGCTTTCTTT	CASTLAGQAAEAFF
TRBJ2-7	TRBV5-1	NA	NA	TGCGCCAGCAGCTTGCAGAGGGCCTCGAACGAGCAGTACTTC	CASSLQRASNEQYF